These 10 T cell receptor beta chains share one sample of origin, sequenced in a study of blood T cell repertoires in COVID-19. TCRdb's copy holds only in-frame clones and misses some; the assay was immunoSEQ multiplex PCR. This sample has 25,000 to 35,000 clones, with under 85% found just once. Sequencing input: peripheral blood. Every receptor here comes from an elderly man with acute or convalescent COVID-19.

The CDR3 loop reads CASSLEGGRGYTF. The CDR3 coding sequence is TGCGCCAGCAGCTTGGAAGGGGGCAGAGGCTACACCTTC. The V gene is TRBV5-1, the J gene TRBJ1-2; 7 bases are shared with TRBD1. After removal of 0 bases from V and 8 bases from J, the junction contained 4 bases not matched to a gene. CDR1 is SGHRS, CDR2 YFSETQ, per germline. The CDR3 runs to 13 residues.

The chain has TRBV5-1 and TRBJ2-2; a weak D match, TRBD1 (6 bases). The CDR3 covers 16 residues. The V gene's germline CDR1 is SGHRS and CDR2 YFSETQ. Trimming shortened V by 4 bases and J by 3 bases, and 16 bases separated the two germline ends. The CDR3 here is CASSRGQRVYTGELFF. DNA for the CDR3: TGCGCCAGCAGCAGGGGACAAAGGGTCTACACCGGGGAGCTGTTTTTT. The complete variable domain, with remaining parts taken from reference TRBV5-1 and TRBJ2-2, reads KAGVTQTPRYLIKTRGQQVTLSCSPISGHRSVSWYQQTPGQGLQFLFEYFSETQRNKGNFPGRFSGRQFSNSRSEMNVSTLELGDSALYLCASSRGQRVYTGELFFGEGSRLTVL.

This chain connects TRBV30 to TRBJ1-1, with TRBD1 matching 7 bases. The V and J ends lost 7 bases and 1 base, in that order; junction bases with no gene match: 6. CDR3 size: 13 residues. CDR1 and CDR2 (germline): GTSNPN, SVGIG (reference sequence). The CDR3 sequence is CASTGTGNTEAFF. The CDR3 nucleotides read TGTGCCTCGACAGGGACGGGGAACACTGAAGCTTTCTTT.

Only one count was recorded for this clone. The chain couples TRBV18 to TRBJ2-3, with D possibly being TRBD2 (5 bases). The CDR3 length is 14 residues. The germline CDR1 and CDR2 sequences are KGHSH and LQKENI. Between the trimmed V and J ends, which lost 2 bases and 6 bases, there was a span of 12 bases. CDR3 protein: CASSPGLSRDTQYF. The CDR3 DNA is TGTGCCAGCTCACCAGGACTCTCTAGGGATACGCAGTATTTT.

The chain is built from TRBV5-4 and TRBJ2-6, with a tentative D call TRBD1 (5 bases). Deletions cut 4 bases from V and 2 bases from J, with 16 bases between. The CDR3 is 17 amino acids. The germline V gene encodes CDR1 SGHNT and CDR2 YYREEE (reference sequence). The CDR3 here is CASSLKTGPTGANVLTF. As DNA, the CDR3 is TGTGCCAGCAGCCTTAAAACAGGCCCGACTGGGGCCAACGTCCTGACTTTC.

The rearrangement uses TRBV7-2 and TRBJ1-5; D is perhaps TRBD1 (6 bases). Deletions cut 2 bases from V and 6 bases from J, with 11 bases between. The CDR3 has 14 residues. CDR1 is SGHTA, CDR2 FQGNSA, per germline. In nucleotides, the CDR3 is TGTGCCAGCAGCTTAAGCAGGGGCCTTCAGCCCCAGCATTTT. This codes for CASSLSRGLQPQHF.

The chain has TRBV2 and TRBJ2-7, with a weak D call TRBD1 (5 bases). The CDR3 loop spans 12 amino acids. Germline values: CDR1 SNHLY, CDR2 FYNNEI. Trimming removed 5 bases at V and 4 bases at J, with 9 bases between. The CDR3 bases are TGTGCCAGCAGTCGAGACAGTTACGAGCAGTACTTC. This codes for CASSRDSYEQYF.

This chain uses TRBV6-5 with TRBJ1-2, with TRBD1 matching over 9 bases. V lost 8 bases, J lost 8 bases, and 6 bases stayed unmatched. This CDR3 has 12 amino acids. Germline V gives CDR1 MNHEY, CDR2 SVGAGI. The CDR3 DNA reads TGTGCCAGCCGGGACAGGGTCGGGGGCTACACCTTC. As protein: CASRDRVGGYTF.

The chain carries TRBV2 and TRBJ1-5; a weak D match, TRBD1 (6 bases). The CDR3 is 14 residues long. Germline V gene data show CDR1 as SNHLY and CDR2 as FYNNEI. Trimming left V 4 bases short and J 6 bases short, with 13 bases between. The CDR3 sequence: CASSASQGSQPQHF. CDR3 DNA: TGTGCCAGCAGTGCTTCACAGGGAAGTCAGCCCCAGCATTTT. The full variable domain, its missing parts supplied by reference TRBV2 and TRBJ1-5, is EPEVTQTPSHQVTQMGQEVILRCVPISNHLYFYWYRQILGQKVEFLVSFYNNEISEKSEIFDDQFSVERPDGSNFTLKIRSTKLEDSAMYFCASSASQGSQPQHFGDGTRLSIL.

The chain joins TRBV7-8 to TRBJ2-2, with D uncertain. CDR1 and CDR2 (germline): SGHVS, FQNEAQ. The ends were cut back, 4 bases at V and 5 bases at J, with 17 bases in the middle. CDR3 length: 16 residues. CDR3: CASSSYAGFSTGELFF. The CDR3 region has the DNA TGTGCCAGCAGCTCCTACGCCGGGTTCTCGACCGGGGAGCTGTTTTTT.